This T cell receptor beta chain was sequenced in a study of T-cell memory formation after mild COVID-19. V gave up 7 bases and J gave up 7 bases, with 23 bases separating them. The CDR3 is 14 amino acids. CDR1 and CDR2 from the germline V gene are SQVTM and ANQGSEA. Via MiXCR, TCRdb re-called the 5' RACE reads, giving one row per CDR3 protein. Of hundreds of thousands of distinct CDR3 sequences listed, about a sixth are singletons. The TCR sequence derives from an adult woman who had mild COVID-19 (a few samples of this study predate the infection). Cell type and time point are not known. Source material: PBMCs or a T cell subset sorted from them (not recorded which). The V gene is TRBV29-1, the J gene TRBJ2-7; D might be TRBD2 (6 bases). The CDR3 DNA reads TGCAGCGCCTCCGGAGGGGAACGGGGCAAAGAGCAGTACTTC. Encoded protein: CSASGGERGKEQYF.